The sequence of this T cell receptor (beta chain) was determined in a study of blood T cell repertoires in COVID-19. J was trimmed by 7 bases and V by 1 base; bases with no gene match: 4. Germline V gene data show CDR1 as SGHNT and CDR2 as YENEEA. This CDR3 spans 15 amino acids. The assay was immunoSEQ multiplex PCR, and TCRdb's table has in-frame clones only and misses some. The table lists 200,000 to 250,000 clones, nearly 90% of them singletons. Sequencing was carried out using PBMCs or T cells enriched from blood (not recorded which). The TCR comes from a man aged 25 to 40 who had recovered from COVID-19. This rearrangement joins TRBV11-3 to TRBJ2-1, with 10 bases aligning to TRBD1. CDR3 nucleotide sequence: TGTGCCAGCAGCTTAGGACAGGGGGCGTATAATGAGCAGTTCTTC. Residues: CASSLGQGAYNEQFF.